This T cell receptor beta chain was sequenced for a study of vaccination and CD4 T cells after COVID-19. About the study: Post-vaccine sample collection happened at a median of 72 days after dose two, ranging 14 to 241. Either a CEFX pool, an HIV-1 Nef pool, or no peptide was added to control cultures. Spike peptides, overlapping and drawn from SARS-CoV-2, HCoV-NL63, HCoV-OC43 and HCoV-229E, were used to stimulate cells.

This clonotype is labeled large. Its antigen is unidentified. The Oncomine TCR Beta short-read assay generated sequence data from the DNA of cultured CD4+ T cells. TCRdb called the PCR reads again in MiXCR, with one record for every CDR3 protein. The sample has about 4,100 distinct CDR3 sequences; approximately 20% are singletons. Germline CDR1 reads MNHEY; CDR2 reads SMNVEV (reference sequence). The V end lost 2 bases, the J end lost 2 bases, and 12 bases lay between the germline ends. The CDR3 runs 15 residues. Treatment noted: roughly ten-day PBMC culture with coronavirus spike peptide pools or control peptides (ViraFEST assay). ViraFEST sequenced TCRs after peptide-pool expansion of antigen-specific T cells.

The genes are TRBV27 and TRBJ1-2; D gene ambiguous. Sequencing used CD4+ T cells from blood, cultured in vitro. The sequence was obtained from a human donor who had recovered from COVID-19. CDR3 amino acids: CASSLKGGGNYGYTF. The CDR3 region has the DNA TGTGCCAGCAGTTTAAAGGGCGGAGGGAACTATGGCTACACCTTC.